This entry lists 13 T cell receptor beta chains sequenced from one sample in a study of a mutant IDH1 vaccine in newly diagnosed glioma. The antigens these receptors bind are not known. As for time point: week 47, end of study. It was 300 ug of mutant IDH1 20-mer peptide that made up each vaccine dose, given with topical imiquimod. Sequencing used immunoSEQ multiplex PCR; TCRdb keeps in-frame clones, though not all of them. Of approximately 52,000 clones in the sample, around three quarters were seen once. The sample was PBMCs, taken from a glioma patient whose treatment included an IDH1 peptide vaccine. The source of these receptors is a woman aged 40 to 50 with glioma. Some clones in this sample may be carry-over from other donors' samples.

This clone was counted only a few times. The chain carries TRBV5-5 and TRBJ2-5, with no clear D. V lost 7 bases and J 1 base, leaving 20 bases between the germline ends. Germline lookup yields CDR1 SGHKS and CDR2 YYEKEE (reference sequence). The CDR3 is made up of 16 amino acids. CDR3 region: CASAEVEVVGQETQYF. CDR3 nucleotide sequence: TGTGCCAGCGCAGAAGTTGAGGTAGTTGGCCAAGAGACCCAGTACTTC.

With respect to this clone: At one boundary the junction diverges from the germline segment, which might be a read error. The chain joins TRBV7-7 to TRBJ2-1; TRBD1 aligns across 8 bases. The CDR3 has 15 amino acids. Germline CDR1 is SSHAT and CDR2 is FNYEAQ (reference sequence). DNA for the CDR3: TGTGCTAGCAGCCCGACAGGGGCGAACTACAATGAGCAGTTCTTC. This gives the protein CASSPTGANYNEQFF.

The chain combines TRBV9 with TRBJ1-1, with D perhaps matching TRBD1 (5 bases). Germline V lookup: CDR1 SGDLS, CDR2 YYNGEE. The V end lost 4 bases, the J end lost 0 bases, and 13 bases lay between the germline ends. The CDR3 runs to 15 residues. The CDR3 here is CASSPLQGVNTEAFF. Here the CDR3 DNA reads TGTGCCAGCAGCCCGCTGCAAGGGGTGAACACTGAAGCTTTCTTT.

This clone was observed a single time. The J gene is TRBJ2-7, the V gene TRBV9; D might be TRBD2 (6 bases). The CDR3 contains 14 residues. The V end was cut by 3 bases, the J end by 6 bases, with 16 bases between. The germline V gene has CDR1 SGDLS and CDR2 YYNGEE. Here the CDR3 DNA reads TGTGCCAGCAGCGCATCCGGGGGTCCAGGCGAGCAGTACTTC. Encoded protein: CASSASGGPGEQYF.

The DNA for the CDR3 is TGTGCCAGCAGTGCAGGTAACACTGAAGCTTTCTTT. This gives the protein CASSAGNTEAFF. This chain links TRBV13 with TRBJ1-1; D is undetermined. V dropped 6 bases and J dropped 2 bases, with 7 bases sitting between them. This CDR3 has 12 amino acids. CDR1 and CDR2 from the germline V gene are PRHDT and FYEKMQ (reference sequence).

V and J are TRBV5-1 and TRBJ1-6; 7 bases are shared with TRBD1. The J segment lost 6 bases and the V segment lost 3 bases, leaving 6 bases of the junction unmatched. Germline V CDR1 and CDR2: SGHRS, YFSETQ. The length of the CDR3 is 15 residues. This CDR3 reads CASSWQGDFNSPLHF. In DNA, the CDR3 is TGCGCCAGCAGCTGGCAGGGGGATTTTAATTCACCCCTCCACTTT. The full variable domain, its missing parts supplied by reference TRBV5-1 and TRBJ1-6, is KAGVTQTPRYLIKTRGQQVTLSCSPISGHRSVSWYQQTPGQGLQFLFEYFSETQRNKGNFPGRFSGRQFSNSRSEMNVSTLELGDSALYLCASSWQGDFNSPLHFGNGTRLTVT.

This clone came up a few times. V and J are TRBV15 and TRBJ1-1; the match to TRBD1 covers 11 bases. The V and J ends lost 1 base and 5 bases, in that order; junction bases with no gene match: 0. CDR1 LNHNV and CDR2 YYDKDF come from the germline V gene (reference sequence). The CDR3 has 14 residues. CDR3 amino acids: CATSRGDRGTEAFF. The CDR3 bases are TGTGCCACCAGCAGAGGGGACAGGGGGACTGAAGCTTTCTTT.

The rearrangement links TRBV7-9 to TRBJ1-1; unclear D gene. The CDR3 length is 14 residues. With 5 bases removed from V and 2 bases from J, the gap between germline ends came to 12 bases. Germline-derived CDR1 and CDR2 are SEHNR and FQNEAQ (reference sequence). For the CDR3, the DNA is TGTGCCAGCAGCGCCGATAGACCAAACACTGAAGCTTTCTTT. Its translation is CASSADRPNTEAFF.

CDR3 nucleotides: TGTGCCAGCAGCTCCCTTCTTGGTCAGCTGGGGTATGGCTACACCTTC. Protein sequence: CASSSLLGQLGYGYTF. The chain uses TRBV7-2 and TRBJ1-2; D not certain. CDR1 is SGHTA, CDR2 FQGNSA, per germline. Trimming cost V 4 bases and J 5 bases, with 20 bases left between them. The CDR3 totals 16 residues.

The chain combines TRBV9 with TRBJ2-2; D not certain. V lost 2 bases to trimming and J lost 5 bases, with 13 bases between them. This CDR3 region has 15 residues. CDR1 and CDR2 from the germline V gene are SGDLS and YYNGEE. CDR3 in DNA: TGTGCCAGCAGCGTTCGGAGCGTAGGAACCGGGGAGCTGTTTTTT. It codes for CASSVRSVGTGELFF.

As concerns this clone: Other DNA sequences in this specimen translate into the identical CDR3. V usage is TRBV9 and J usage is TRBJ1-1, with D possibly matching TRBD1 (5 bases). This CDR3 contains 14 residues. From germline, CDR1 is SGDLS and CDR2 YYNGEE. V was cut by 0 bases and J by 3 bases, with 9 bases left in between. CDR3 sequence: CASSVVGGDTEAFF. CDR3 nucleotide sequence: TGTGCCAGCAGCGTAGTGGGGGGGGACACTGAAGCTTTCTTT.

The V gene is TRBV4-1, the J gene TRBJ2-3, with D possibly being TRBD1 or TRBD2 (5 bases each). CDR1 MGHRA and CDR2 YSYEKL come from the germline V gene. Trimming removed 8 bases from V and 1 base from J, with 16 bases in between. The CDR3 is 15 amino acids. For the CDR3, the DNA is TGCGCCAGCTCCTCAGCCCTGGGGGGCACAGATACGCAGTATTTT. It yields the protein CASSSALGGTDTQYF.

This clone was detected only a few times. CDR3 protein: CASSPPTGLGQETQYF. The CDR3 DNA follows: TGTGCCAGCAGTCCACCGACGGGCCTGGGTCAAGAGACCCAGTACTTC. This sequence joins TRBV7-9 and TRBJ2-5; no definite D call. Looked up from germline, CDR1 is SEHNR and CDR2 is FQNEAQ (reference sequence). The CDR3 is made up of 16 amino acids. Deletions cut 6 bases from V and 2 bases from J, with 19 bases between.